This T cell receptor (beta chain) is from a study of blood T cell repertoires in COVID-19. Assignments of participants to cohorts depended upon their own reported clinical history. This clone showed up just once. V was shortened by 2 bases and J by 2 bases, with 6 bases between the two germline ends. The CDR3 consists of 13 residues. Looked up from germline, CDR1 is LNHDA and CDR2 is SQIVND (reference sequence). Clones were sequenced by immunoSEQ multiplex PCR, and TCRdb holds only the in-frame ones, with some missing. The data hold 130,000 to 150,000 clones, with approximately 87% observed a single time.

The receptor was isolated from a woman in her 30s with acute COVID-19. Material for sequencing was PBMCs or T cells enriched from blood (not recorded which). This chain uses TRBV19 with TRBJ2-5, with no clear D. CDR3 in amino acids: CASSITLQETQYF. In DNA, the CDR3 is TGTGCCAGTAGTATAACACTACAAGAGACCCAGTACTTC. The full variable domain, completed using reference TRBV19 and TRBJ2-5, is DGGITQSPKYLFRKEGQNVTLSCEQNLNHDAMYWYRQDPGQGLRLIYYSQIVNDFQKGDIAEGYSVSREKKESFPLTVTSAQKNPTAFYLCASSITLQETQYFGPGTRLLVL.